Presented here are 8 T cell receptor beta chains from one specimen sequenced in a study of identical twins. MiXCR, applied by TCRdb to the 5' RACE reads, yields one record per CDR3 protein. The repertoire consists of 310,000 or so distinct CDR3 sequences, with approximately 8% occurring once and the leading ten covering approximately 2%. This same sample was also taken into another study, of yellow fever vaccine responses in identical twins.

Sequenced: memory (CD45RO+) T cells sorted from blood. The receptors derive from a woman aged 18-29 years in good health.

The J gene is TRBJ2-2, the V gene TRBV28; tentatively, D is TRBD2 (5 bases). Germline V CDR1 and CDR2: MDHEN, SYDVKM. This CDR3 region has 14 residues. Trimming took off 8 bases at V and 8 bases at J, with 18 bases between the two ends. Here the CDR3 DNA reads TGTGCCAGCTTCCCCTCGGGGTCCGGAGGGGAGCTGTTTTTT. It yields the protein CASFPSGSGGELFF.

This clonotype has a handful of counts. V and J are TRBV12-3 or TRBV12-4 and TRBJ1-1, with D possibly being TRBD1 (5 bases). With 4 bases removed from V and 1 base from J, the gap between germline ends came to 13 bases. This CDR3 contains 15 residues. DNA of the CDR3: TGTGCCAGCAGTTGGAACAGGTTGGGGAACACTGAAGCTTTCTTT. Encoded protein: CASSWNRLGNTEAFF.

This clonotype was observed a few times. The rearrangement joins TRBV15 to TRBJ2-7; no clear D gene. CDR1 and CDR2 from the germline V gene are LNHNV and YYDKDF (reference sequence). Trimming took 9 bases from V and 7 from J, leaving 16 bases between them. The CDR3 covers 12 residues. CDR3 in DNA: TGTGCCACTAGACACCCCCATAGGGAGCAGTACGTC. Its translation: CATRHPHREQYV.

This clonotype was observed at least ten times. V usage is TRBV20-1 and J usage is TRBJ1-5; 7 bases align to TRBD1. The CDR3 runs 16 residues. The germline V gene encodes CDR1 DFQATT and CDR2 SNEGSKA (reference sequence). With V trimmed by 4 bases and J by 4 bases, 13 bases remained unmatched. The DNA for the CDR3 is TGCAGTGCTATCTCAGGGGGGGCCTTTCAGAATCAGCCCCAGCATTTT. Translation: CSAISGGAFQNQPQHF.

This sequence joins TRBV20-1 and TRBJ1-1; D gene uncertain. CDR3 length: 12 amino acids. Trimming removed 3 bases from V and 10 bases from J, with 15 bases in between. Germline V CDR1 and CDR2: DFQATT, SNEGSKA (reference sequence). The DNA for the CDR3 is TGCAGTGCTAGGGTGCCAGGTAGAGGAGCTTTCTTT. Its protein product is CSARVPGRGAFF.

In its sample, this clonotype was seen a few times. V is TRBV28 and J is TRBJ2-5; 7 nucleotides align to TRBD1. The CDR3 covers 11 residues. The trim removed 7 bases at V and 10 bases at J, leaving 6 bases unmatched. CDR1 MDHEN and CDR2 SYDVKM come from the germline V gene. Here the CDR3 DNA reads TGTGCCAGCACCTTGGACAGGCGCCAGTACTTC. This gives the protein CASTLDRRQYF.

This clonotype was detected only a few times. CDR3 in amino acids: CASSSGRAETQYF. CDR3 DNA sequence: TGCGCCAGCAGCTCAGGGAGAGCCGAGACCCAGTACTTC. V is TRBV5-1 and J is TRBJ2-5; tentatively, D is TRBD1 or TRBD2 (5 bases each). This CDR3 comprises 13 residues. The germline CDR1 and CDR2 sequences are SGHRS and YFSETQ. Trimming removed 3 bases from V and 5 bases from J, with 11 bases in between. Complete variable domain (other parts from reference TRBV5-1 and TRBJ2-5): KAGVTQTPRYLIKTRGQQVTLSCSPISGHRSVSWYQQTPGQGLQFLFEYFSETQRNKGNFPGRFSGRQFSNSRSEMNVSTLELGDSALYLCASSSGRAETQYFGPGTRLLVL.

The genes are TRBV27 and TRBJ2-3, with TRBD2 matching 11 bases. The length of the CDR3 is 19 residues. Per the germline V gene, CDR1 is MNHEY and CDR2 is SMNVEV (reference sequence). V lost 6 bases and J lost 2; bases outside the gene matches: 16. In DNA, the CDR3 is TGTGCCAGCAGCCTAACGGTGGGGCTAGCGGGGGGTTTCACAGATACGCAGTATTTT. Translation: CASSLTVGLAGGFTDTQYF.